The 32 T cell receptor beta chains reported below all come from one sample, sequenced in a study of T cell responses to AZD1222 COVID-19 vaccine. TCRdb keeps only in-frame clones here, not all; method: immunoSEQ multiplex PCR. The profile covers around 120,000 clones, with 75% to 90% appearing a single time and roughly 3.9% taken by the ten largest. The sample was peripheral blood, taken on day 0 of MenACWY control vaccination. The source of these receptors is an adult in good health.

This clone was observed a handful of times. The rearrangement uses TRBV5-4 and TRBJ2-3; TRBD2 aligns across 7 bases. With V trimmed by 5 bases and J by 0 bases, 6 bases remained unmatched. Germline CDR1 reads SGHNT; CDR2 reads YYREEE (reference sequence). This CDR3 has 15 residues. The CDR3 region has the DNA TGTGCCAGCAGACCGGGGGGACCTAGCACAGATACGCAGTATTTT. Translated, it gives CASRPGGPSTDTQYF.

The chain employs TRBV13 and TRBJ1-2; D unresolved. V dropped 5 bases and J dropped 4 bases, with 17 bases sitting between them. Germline CDR1 and CDR2: PRHDT and FYEKMQ (reference sequence). CDR3 length equals 15 residues. CDR3 nucleotides: TGTGCCAGCAGCCCACGGCCCAGCTACGGCTATGGCTACACCTTC. Translating gives CASSPRPSYGYGYTF.

This clone was found once. The chain carries TRBV7-2 and TRBJ1-2, with D tentatively TRBD1 (5 bases). The V gene lost 1 base and the J gene lost 0 bases, with 9 bases spanning the gap. The germline V gene encodes CDR1 SGHTA and CDR2 FQGNSA. This CDR3 has 15 residues. The CDR3 nucleotides read TGTGCCAGCAGCTTAGGGTCAGGGTCTAACTATGGCTACACCTTC. Protein sequence: CASSLGSGSNYGYTF.

A few counts support this clone. The chain uses TRBV10-2 and TRBJ2-1; maybe TRBD2 (6 bases). The CDR3 extends over 16 amino acids. Between the trimmed V and J ends, which lost 2 bases and 2 bases, there was a span of 13 bases. In germline, CDR1 is WSHSY, CDR2 SAAADI. The CDR3 is CASSETLAAPYNEQFF. DNA of the CDR3: TGCGCCAGCAGTGAGACTTTAGCGGCGCCCTACAATGAGCAGTTCTTC.

The gene calls are TRBV7-2 and TRBJ2-3; 10 bases map to TRBD2. CDR1 is SGHTA, CDR2 FQGNSA, per germline. Trimming at V came to 6 bases and at J to 3 bases, leaving 9 bases not matched to a gene. The CDR3 runs to 16 residues. CDR3 in amino acids: CASRQISGGPTDTQYF. The CDR3 nucleotides read TGTGCCAGCAGGCAAATTAGCGGGGGGCCTACAGATACGCAGTATTTT. The entire variable domain, with the rest obtained from reference TRBV7-2 and TRBJ2-3, is as follows: GAGVSQSPSNKVTEKGKDVELRCDPISGHTALYWYRQSLGQGLEFLIYFQGNSAPDKSGLPSDRFSAERTGGSVSTLTIQRTQQEDSAVYLCASRQISGGPTDTQYFGPGTRLTVL.

This chain uses TRBV7-2 with TRBJ1-2, with TRBD1 matching over 12 bases. The ends lost 4 bases at V and 7 bases at J; junction bases unmatched: 4. CDR1 is SGHTA and CDR2 is FQGNSA in the germline V gene. The CDR3 is 14 residues long. The CDR3 region is CASSSGQGAPGYTF. CDR3 sequence (DNA): TGTGCCAGCAGCTCGGGACAGGGGGCGCCTGGCTACACCTTC.

CDR3 DNA sequence: TGTGCCAGCAGCCCCGACAGGGGAGGAACAGAGACCCAGTACTTC. Amino acid sequence: CASSPDRGGTETQYF. The chain carries TRBV7-2 and TRBJ2-5, with 8 bases that match TRBD1. V lost 5 bases and J lost 4; bases outside the gene matches: 9. Per the germline V gene, CDR1 is SGHTA and CDR2 is FQGNSA. This CDR3 is 15 amino acids long.

The chain is built from TRBV5-1 and TRBJ1-2; the D gene is possibly TRBD1 (5 bases). From germline, CDR1 is SGHRS and CDR2 YFSETQ. The V end was cut by 2 bases, the J end by 4 bases, with 15 bases between. The CDR3 runs 15 residues. As DNA, the CDR3 is TGCGCCAGCAGCTTTACCGAGGGGAAGACCTATGGCTACACCTTC. It yields the protein CASSFTEGKTYGYTF.

V is TRBV11-3 and J is TRBJ1-2; D perhaps matches TRBD1 (6 bases). CDR3 size: 17 residues. V was trimmed by 4 bases and J by 4 bases, leaving 22 bases between them. Germline-derived CDR1 and CDR2 are SGHNT and YENEEA. The CDR3 sequence: CASSSLCSKRGGYGYTF. The CDR3 nucleotides are TGTGCCAGCAGCTCCCTCTGCTCAAAGAGGGGGGGCTATGGCTACACCTTC.

This chain uses TRBV7-2 with TRBJ1-1; D remains ambiguous. The germline CDR1 and CDR2 sequences are SGHTA and FQGNSA. The CDR3 spans 13 residues. The V end lost 1 base, the J end lost 1 base, and 4 bases lay between the germline ends. DNA of the CDR3: TGTGCCAGCAGCTTAGACAGGAACACTGAAGCTTTCTTT. Residues: CASSLDRNTEAFF. The full variable domain, with the rest looked up from reference TRBV7-2 and TRBJ1-1, is GAGVSQSPSNKVTEKGKDVELRCDPISGHTALYWYRQSLGQGLEFLIYFQGNSAPDKSGLPSDRFSAERTGGSVSTLTIQRTQQEDSAVYLCASSLDRNTEAFFGQGTRLTVV.

This chain connects TRBV5-4 to TRBJ1-3; D unclear. The CDR3 has 14 residues. The V gene's germline CDR1 is SGHNT and CDR2 YYREEE (reference sequence). V gave up 2 bases and J gave up 2 bases, with 8 bases separating them. CDR3 DNA sequence: TGTGCCAGCAGCTTACGGTTCACTGGAAACACCATATATTTT. Its translation: CASSLRFTGNTIYF.

The V and J genes are TRBV4-2 and TRBJ2-5; D may be TRBD1 (6 bases). V lost 2 bases and J lost 5, with 18 bases in between. Germline V gene lookup returns CDR1 LGHNA and CDR2 YNFKEQ. There are 16 residues in the CDR3. Written as DNA, the CDR3 is TGTGCCAGCAGCCAAAGGGGGTCAACTAGTTCCGAGACCCAGTACTTC. Residues: CASSQRGSTSSETQYF.

With regard to this clone: Other DNA sequences from this sample encode an identical CDR3 as well. The CDR3 sequence is CASSRGGLLDAYEQYF. The CDR3, as DNA: TGCGCCAGCAGCCGCGGCGGACTCCTGGACGCCTACGAGCAGTACTTC. The chain has TRBV4-1 and TRBJ2-7, with D tentatively TRBD2 (5 bases). Trimming took 4 bases from V and 2 from J, leaving 18 bases between them. CDR1 MGHRA and CDR2 YSYEKL come from the germline V gene. The CDR3 sequence is 16 residues long.

J is TRBJ1-2 and V is TRBV30; D call uncertain. This CDR3 spans 13 amino acids. Deletions cut 3 bases from V and 7 bases from J, with 15 bases between. Germline loops: CDR1 GTSNPN, CDR2 SVGIG (reference sequence). The CDR3 DNA follows: TGTGCCTGGAGCCCTACAGAGGGTGTTGGCTACACCTTC. This codes for CAWSPTEGVGYTF.

The rearrangement joins TRBV5-1 to TRBJ1-4; no firm D call. V was trimmed by 0 bases and J by 0 bases, leaving 12 bases between them. Germline-derived CDR1 and CDR2 are SGHRS and YFSETQ. The CDR3 has 17 amino acids. CDR3 in amino acids: CASSLVGQSSTNEKLFF. CDR3 DNA sequence: TGCGCCAGCAGCTTGGTCGGGCAATCTTCAACTAATGAAAAACTGTTTTTT.

The chain has TRBV19 and TRBJ1-6; 7 bases fit TRBD1. CDR1 and CDR2 (germline): LNHDA, SQIVND (reference sequence). This CDR3 region has 12 residues. With V trimmed by 8 bases and J by 10 bases, 5 bases remained unmatched. Written as DNA, the CDR3 is TGTGCCAGTGGAGGCAGGGGGTCACCCCTCCACTTT. It is translated as CASGGRGSPLHF. Complete variable domain (other parts from reference TRBV19 and TRBJ1-6): DGGITQSPKYLFRKEGQNVTLSCEQNLNHDAMYWYRQDPGQGLRLIYYSQIVNDFQKGDIAEGYSVSREKKESFPLTVTSAQKNPTAFYLCASGGRGSPLHFGNGTRLTVT.

This clone was picked up one time. CDR3 sequence reads: CASSENPGQGKAEAFF. As DNA, the CDR3 is TGTGCCAGCAGTGAGAACCCGGGACAGGGGAAGGCTGAAGCTTTCTTT. The chain carries TRBV6-2 or TRBV6-3 and TRBJ1-1; 10 bases agree with TRBD1. Germline loops: CDR1 MNHEY, CDR2 SVGEGT. The CDR3 consists of 16 residues. V shed 5 bases, J shed 6 bases, and the junction held 12 bases outside the gene matches.

This clone was detected only once. V usage is TRBV7-8 and J usage is TRBJ2-5; 11 positions agree with TRBD2. Germline values: CDR1 SGHVS, CDR2 FQNEAQ. The J segment lost 4 bases and the V segment lost 3 bases, leaving 4 bases of the junction unmatched. The CDR3 is 15 residues long. The DNA of the CDR3 is TGTGCCAGCAGCTTTAGCGGGGGGGCAGGAGAGACCCAGTACTTC. Translated: CASSFSGGAGETQYF. The variable domain in full, completed from reference TRBV7-8 and TRBJ2-5, reads GAGVSQSPRYKVAKRGQDVALRCDPISGHVSLFWYQQALGQGPEFLTYFQNEAQLDKSGLPSDRFFAERPEGSVSTLKIQRTQQEDSAVYLCASSFSGGAGETQYFGPGTRLLVL.

This chain connects TRBV11-2 to TRBJ1-1; no firm D call. This CDR3 has 16 residues. Trimming removed 0 bases at V and 1 base at J, with 12 bases between. Germline V gives CDR1 SGHAT, CDR2 FQNNGV. The CDR3 loop is CASSLEFGRKNTEAFF. CDR3 nucleotide sequence: TGTGCCAGCAGCTTAGAATTCGGACGTAAGAACACTGAAGCTTTCTTT.

This clone was picked up a small number of times. The rearrangement links TRBV7-6 to TRBJ1-5, with D possibly TRBD1 on 5 matching bases. V gave up 5 bases and J gave up 4 bases, with 15 bases separating them. The germline CDR1 and CDR2 sequences are SGHVS and FNYEAQ. This CDR3 contains 15 residues. The CDR3 region has the DNA TGTGCCAGCAGCCTGGAGGGGCTAGGGAATCAGCCCCAGCATTTT. It encodes CASSLEGLGNQPQHF.

The CDR3 loop reads CASSLVGRGGYNEQFF. DNA of the CDR3: TGTGCCAGCAGCTTAGTCGGACGCGGGGGGTACAATGAGCAGTTCTTC. V usage is TRBV7-2 and J usage is TRBJ2-1, with 8 bases lining up with TRBD2. The CDR3 loop spans 16 amino acids. The V segment lost 1 base and the J segment 4 bases; nucleotides outside the gene matches: 6. Germline lookup yields CDR1 SGHTA and CDR2 FQGNSA.

This clone was seen once. This sequence joins TRBV5-1 and TRBJ1-5; D may be TRBD1 (6 bases). Germline CDR1 reads SGHRS; CDR2 reads YFSETQ. V was trimmed by 4 bases and J by 6 bases, leaving 17 bases between them. The CDR3 is made up of 15 amino acids. CDR3 protein: CASSPTTGSLQPQHF. DNA for the CDR3: TGCGCCAGCAGCCCGACCACAGGGAGTCTTCAGCCCCAGCATTTT.

This chain uses TRBV19 with TRBJ2-7, with 8 nucleotides matching TRBD1. After removal of 5 bases from V and 7 bases from J, the junction contained 13 bases not matched to a gene. The CDR3 is 15 residues long. From germline, CDR1 is LNHDA and CDR2 SQIVND (reference sequence). The CDR3 DNA follows: TGTGCCAGTAGTCGAACCGGGACAGGCACGCGGGAGCAGTACTTC. Translated: CASSRTGTGTREQYF.

The table lists this clone with a count of one. The rearrangement joins TRBV5-1 to TRBJ2-4; D gene unclear. Germline V gene sequence: CDR1 SGHRS, CDR2 YFSETQ. This CDR3 has 14 residues. The V and J ends lost 2 bases and 6 bases respectively, with 12 bases between them. The CDR3 bases are TGCGCCAGCAGCTTACGCAGGAACTCAAACATTCAGTACTTC. Translating gives CASSLRRNSNIQYF. Based on the CDR3 plus reference TRBV5-1 and TRBJ2-4, the full variable domain is KAGVTQTPRYLIKTRGQQVTLSCSPISGHRSVSWYQQTPGQGLQFLFEYFSETQRNKGNFPGRFSGRQFSNSRSEMNVSTLELGDSALYLCASSLRRNSNIQYFGAGTRLSVL.

The CDR3 bases are TGTGCCAGCAGTCTTCCGATCTACGAGCAGTACTTC. This translates into CASSLPIYEQYF. The rearrangement joins TRBV6-2 or TRBV6-3 to TRBJ2-7; no firm D call. CDR3 length: 12 residues. Trimming pared 5 bases from V and 3 bases from J, leaving 8 bases between. Germline loops: CDR1 MNHEY, CDR2 SVGEGT.

This clone was observed a single time. The rearrangement links TRBV11-3 to TRBJ1-3; D is uncertain. The V end lost 1 base, the J end lost 2 bases, and 9 bases lay between the germline ends. Germline V gene sequence: CDR1 SGHNT, CDR2 YENEEA. There are 15 residues in the CDR3. CDR3 sequence reads: CASSLGPNPGNTIYF. In DNA, the CDR3 is TGTGCCAGCAGCTTAGGGCCGAATCCTGGAAACACCATATATTTT.

The chain has TRBV2 and TRBJ2-7, with D tentatively TRBD2 (7 bases). Trimming pared 5 bases from V and 3 bases from J, leaving 20 bases between. The CDR3 runs to 16 residues. Germline V gene sequence: CDR1 SNHLY, CDR2 FYNNEI. The CDR3 sequence: CASSLGGLTSRYEQYF. The CDR3 DNA reads TGTGCCAGCAGTTTGGGGGGGCTGACTTCCCGCTACGAGCAGTACTTC.

The rearrangement joins TRBV19 to TRBJ1-1; D is perhaps TRBD1 (5 bases). The CDR3 is 13 residues long. Germline CDR1 is LNHDA and CDR2 is SQIVND (reference sequence). Trimming pared 7 bases from V and 1 base from J, leaving 10 bases between. CDR3 sequence: CASMRDQNTEAFF. The CDR3, as DNA: TGTGCCAGTATGAGGGACCAGAACACTGAAGCTTTCTTT.

This rearrangement joins TRBV2 to TRBJ1-1; D perhaps matches TRBD1 (6 bases). Germline CDR1 SNHLY, CDR2 FYNNEI. The length of the CDR3 is 16 residues. V shed 4 bases and J shed 1 base, with 16 bases lying between them. The CDR3 DNA reads as TGTGCCAGCAGTGGTAAATCGGGACACCAGAACACTGAAGCTTTCTTT. Protein sequence: CASSGKSGHQNTEAFF.

This clone has a single count. The chain carries TRBV3-1 (or the pseudogene TRBV3-2) and TRBJ2-7; D perhaps matches TRBD1 (7 bases). Germline V gives CDR1 LGHDT, CDR2 YNNKEL (reference sequence). CDR3 size: 15 residues. V gave up 3 bases and J gave up 6 bases, with 18 bases separating them. CDR3 protein: CASSQPDREASEQYF. CDR3 in DNA: TGTGCCAGCAGCCAGCCCGACAGGGAGGCGTCCGAGCAGTACTTC.

The chain recombines TRBV7-8 with TRBJ2-5; perhaps TRBD2 as D (6 bases). Trimming removed 5 bases from V and 4 bases from J, with 11 bases in between. The CDR3 has 13 residues. The germline V gene has CDR1 SGHVS and CDR2 FQNEAQ. Here the CDR3 DNA reads TGTGCCAGCAGCACGGGACTTGGAGAGACCCAGTACTTC. It codes for CASSTGLGETQYF.

The rearrangement links TRBV29-1 to TRBJ2-2; 7 bases map to TRBD1. This CDR3 region has 16 residues. The V segment lost 3 bases and the J segment 2 bases; nucleotides outside the gene matches: 9. The germline gives CDR1 SQVTM, CDR2 ANQGSEA. The CDR3 reads CSVDPTGDTNTGELFF. The CDR3 DNA reads as TGCAGCGTTGACCCAACAGGGGACACTAACACCGGGGAGCTGTTTTTT.